The entry below describes one TCR beta chain. Its recognized antigen is unknown. Base qualities are missing; no much larger clone stands one base away. These data are taken from a study of T cell responses to AZD1222 COVID-19 vaccine (dated by TCRdb to 2020 to 2022). About the study as a whole: AZD1222 recipients whose second dose came at about 4 weeks and those whose second dose came at about 12 weeks were combined into one group, since spike-specific TCR depth and breadth did not differ between the two schedules. TCR sequencing was performed for approximately 240 trial participants, of whom 200 to 220 were given two doses of AZD1222 and 26 were given two doses of MenACWY control vaccine. Enrollment into the trials was organized by age into subgroups of 18-55, 56-69 and 70-plus years, and those subgroups contained roughly 150, 30 and 60 TCR-sequenced participants, respectively. Points the paper makes about the study in general: A significant rise in spike-specific TCR breadth and depth was observed after two AZD1222 doses relative to day 0 and relative to MenACWY recipients. The 56-69-year group was small, and its depth increase did not reach significance, likely because of low power. Conclusions about previously exposed vaccinees were limited because only a handful of AZD1222 recipients were SARS-CoV-2 seropositive at baseline. Nearly half of unique spike-specific TCRs reportedly recognized epitopes outside regions mutated in the B.1.351 and B.1.1.7 variants. Because no day 14 peak-response samples were available, repertoires were characterized only after the peak T cell response. The whole spike protein was spanned by vaccine-associated CD4 TCRs, and dominant responses were seen in regions 160-218 and 743-854. Participants were mostly white British, with more females than males. The authors suggested clonal diversity may have been underestimated.

The V end loses 5 bases and the J end loses 6 bases, and a stretch of 10 bases separates them. The CDR3, from cysteine to phenylalanine, totals 12 residues. Kept here is only the CDR3 DNA, which spans 36 bases and is read in frame from base 1. Reading the germline V gene gives CDR1 MDHEN and CDR2 SYDVKM. The time point tag for this specimen amounts to: baseline before first vaccination. Samples from vaccinated people were obtained from the UK trials COV001 and COV002, which included a single-blind randomized controlled phase 2/3 trial of AZD1222 (ChAdOx1 nCoV-19) in healthy adults. For TCRbeta chain sequencing, PBMC samples were collected from trial participants at day 0 and at day 28 after the second dose. The CDR3 regions of human TCRbeta chains were analyzed by immunosequencing. Regarding the original processing steps: Repertoire TCRs were matched against a reference library of SARS-CoV-2-specific TCRs generated with the MIRA antigen-specificity platform. Breadth was defined as the fraction of unique TCRs that were SARS-CoV-2-associated. Depth was defined as the fraction of total T cells that were SARS-CoV-2-associated. Using the MIRA data, every spike-specific TCR was mapped to the spike region that the TCR reacted to and assigned to either a CD4 or a CD8 class. Log10-transformed breadth and depth values were compared by one-way ANOVA with Sidak's multiple comparisons tests. In TCRdb, the immuneACCESS table is reduced to in-frame sequences with V and J assigned. These tables do not hold every clone; where another copy was compared, an unresolved V gene accounts for under half, and the others remain unexplained. V and J calls and clone size follow that table, whereas D and trimming were derived from the DNA. This sample has about 110,000 clones in its table, and 84% of those were observed once. The biggest ten clones account for about 9.7% of the sample.

This specimen was peripheral blood, taken on day 0 of AZD1222 vaccination. The rearrangement joined TRBV28 to TRBJ1-1, with no confident D gene call. The source of this sequence is an adult in good health. The CDR3 is CASSGSRAEAFF. Here is the DNA: TGTGCCAGCAGTGGGAGTCGGGCTGAAGCTTTCTTT.